Listed here are 28 T cell receptor beta chains from one sample, sequenced in a study of beta chain features in type 1 diabetes. Expressed TCRB transcripts were sequenced, since all the RNA that had been isolated was reverse transcribed. Profiled with immunoSEQ multiplex PCR; TCRdb holds only in-frame clones, not every one. The sample consists of under 950,000 clones, roughly 15% of them appearing once. Material: naive CD4+ T cells from blood. These receptors came from a woman in her late teens or twenties in good health.

As regards this clone: Within the sample, other DNA sequences also encode this same CDR3. The rearrangement joins TRBV28 to TRBJ2-1, with 12 bases matching TRBD2. V was pared by 4 bases and J by 4 bases, with 5 bases of the junction left unmatched. This CDR3 has 16 residues. CDR1 is MDHEN and CDR2 is SYDVKM in the germline V gene. CDR3 sequence reads: CASSSPTSGSYNEQFF. The CDR3 coding sequence is TGTGCCAGCAGTTCCCCGACTAGCGGGAGTTACAATGAGCAGTTCTTC.

The chain has TRBV1 and TRBJ2-1; TRBD1 was called by the table and not checked on the DNA. TRBV1 is an annotated pseudogene. The CDR3 has 16 amino acids. Written as DNA, the CDR3 is TGCACCAGCAGCCAACTAACAGGGGGGTCCTACAATGAGCAGTTCTTC. Its translation: CTSSQLTGGSYNEQFF.

This clone was found a few times. This chain links TRBV7-9 with TRBJ2-7; D gene unclear. Trimming took 5 bases from V and 3 from J, leaving 5 bases between them. Germline V CDR1 and CDR2: SEHNR, FQNEAQ (reference sequence). The CDR3 extends over 11 amino acids. The CDR3 DNA is TGTGCCAGCAGCCTATTCTACGAGCAGTACTTC. Translated, it gives CASSLFYEQYF.

This clone was detected only a few times. The rearrangement uses TRBV9 and TRBJ2-7; no clear D. Trimming left V 4 bases short and J 2 bases short, with 13 bases between. In germline, CDR1 is SGDLS, CDR2 YYNGEE. The CDR3 is 14 residues long. CDR3 region: CASSPLRIPYEQYF. The DNA of the CDR3 is TGTGCCAGCAGCCCCTTGAGGATCCCCTACGAGCAGTACTTC.

This clone has more than one count but fewer than ten. The genes are TRBV15 and TRBJ2-3, with D tentatively TRBD2 (5 bases). This CDR3 is 16 amino acids long. Trimming took off 1 base at V and 2 bases at J, with 13 bases between the two ends. Germline V lookup: CDR1 LNHNV, CDR2 YYDKDF (reference sequence). CDR3 loop: CATSRAASRTTDTQYF. The CDR3 DNA reads TGTGCCACCAGCAGAGCGGCTAGCAGGACCACAGATACGCAGTATTTT.

The chain is built from TRBV20-1 and TRBJ1-1; perhaps TRBD1 as D (5 bases). V was pared by 2 bases and J by 7 bases, with 8 bases between. Germline values: CDR1 DFQATT, CDR2 SNEGSKA (reference sequence). This CDR3 spans 11 amino acids. This CDR3 reads CSARPTGEAFF. The CDR3 region has the DNA TGCAGTGCTAGACCAACAGGTGAAGCTTTCTTT.

V usage is TRBV15 and J usage is TRBJ2-7; D tentatively reads TRBD1 or TRBD2 (6 bases each). V was shortened by 0 bases and J by 6 bases, with 15 bases between the two germline ends. Germline CDR1 is LNHNV and CDR2 is YYDKDF (reference sequence). The CDR3 totals 15 residues. Here the CDR3 reads CATSRDVGGRSEQYF. Here the CDR3 DNA reads TGTGCCACCAGCAGAGACGTGGGGGGCCGTAGCGAGCAGTACTTC. Full variable domain (missing parts from reference TRBV15 and TRBJ2-7): DAMVIQNPRYQVTQFGKPVTLSCSQTLNHNVMYWYQQKSSQAPKLLFHYYDKDFNNEADTPDNFQSRRPNTSFCFLDIRSPGLGDTAMYLCATSRDVGGRSEQYFGPGTRLTVT.

V and J are TRBV6-5 and TRBJ2-3; TRBD2 might be the D (5 bases). The V gene's germline CDR1 is MNHEY and CDR2 SVGAGI. The CDR3 runs to 13 residues. Trimming left V 8 bases short and J 10 bases short, with 19 bases between. The CDR3 protein is CASGKMERWAQYF. In nucleotides, the CDR3 is TGTGCCAGCGGAAAAATGGAGCGGTGGGCGCAGTATTTT.

This clone has only a few counts. The chain joins TRBV15 to TRBJ2-1, with 14 bases fitting TRBD2. Looked up from germline, CDR1 is LNHNV and CDR2 is YYDKDF (reference sequence). This CDR3 is 19 amino acids long. Trimming at V came to 3 bases and at J to 1 base, leaving 8 bases not matched to a gene. This CDR3 reads CATSSPRTSGRPSYNEQFF. The CDR3 DNA reads TGTGCCACCAGCAGCCCGCGGACTAGCGGGAGGCCTTCCTACAATGAGCAGTTCTTC. The full variable domain, in which reference TRBV15 and TRBJ2-1 provide the parts outside the CDR3, is DAMVIQNPRYQVTQFGKPVTLSCSQTLNHNVMYWYQQKSSQAPKLLFHYYDKDFNNEADTPDNFQSRRPNTSFCFLDIRSPGLGDTAMYLCATSSPRTSGRPSYNEQFFGPGTRLTVL.

This clone was seen more than once but under ten times. This rearrangement joins TRBV6-5 to TRBJ2-3, with 7 bases fitting TRBD1. The CDR3 length is 15 residues. The germline CDR1 and CDR2 sequences are MNHEY and SVGAGI. The junction had 8 bases not matched to a gene; V was cut back by 6 bases and J by 2 bases. CDR3 nucleotides: TGTGCCAGCAGCCTACAGGGGTTCTCCACAGATACGCAGTATTTT. It codes for CASSLQGFSTDTQYF.

This chain uses TRBV10-1 with TRBJ2-3; D is uncertain. Germline V gene data show CDR1 as WNHNN and CDR2 as SYGVQD (reference sequence). CDR3 length: 13 amino acids. Trimming took off 8 bases at V and 6 bases at J, with 15 bases between the two ends. The chain's CDR3 is CASSENGADTQYF. The CDR3 DNA reads TGCGCCAGCTCGGAGAATGGAGCGGATACGCAGTATTTT.

This clone turned up a few times. V is TRBV2 and J is TRBJ2-3, with D unresolved. Germline V gene lookup returns CDR1 SNHLY and CDR2 FYNNEI. The length of the CDR3 is 14 residues. The V gene lost 7 bases and the J gene lost 4 bases, with 15 bases spanning the gap. CDR3 coding DNA: TGTGCCAGCAAGGGCGAACCCGGGCCAGATACGCAGTATTTT. Protein product: CASKGEPGPDTQYF.

The chain combines TRBV5-4 with TRBJ2-3; TRBD2 agrees at 12 bases. This CDR3 spans 15 amino acids. Germline V lookup: CDR1 SGHNT, CDR2 YYREEE (reference sequence). J was trimmed by 3 bases and V by 4 bases; bases with no gene match: 3. The CDR3 spells CASSQTSGRTDTQYF. In nucleotides, the CDR3 is TGTGCCAGCAGCCAAACTAGCGGGAGGACAGATACGCAGTATTTT.

This clone occurred a few times. This chain joins TRBV7-2 and TRBJ2-7; 7 bases align to TRBD1. The CDR3 is 15 amino acids. Germline V gene lookup returns CDR1 SGHTA and CDR2 FQGNSA. J lost 5 bases, V lost 0 bases, and 7 bases had no gene match. The CDR3 DNA is TGTGCCAGCAGCTTAGCGCTCCAGGGGGTCCACGAGCAGTACTTC. Its protein is CASSLALQGVHEQYF.

This clone was observed a handful of times. The same CDR3 arises from other DNA sequences in this sample as well. This chain joins TRBV7-2 and TRBJ2-7; D is undetermined. The CDR3 has 14 residues. V was cut by 2 bases and J by 1 base, with 9 bases left in between. Germline lookup yields CDR1 SGHTA and CDR2 FQGNSA. In nucleotides, the CDR3 is TGTGCCAGCAGCTTATTCGGAGAGTCCTACGAGCAGTACTTC. Translated, it gives CASSLFGESYEQYF.

The V call is TRBV29-1, the J call TRBJ2-7; 13 bases are a match to TRBD2. Germline assignment: CDR1 SQVTM and CDR2 ANQGSEA. V was clipped by 2 bases and J by 6 bases; unmatched bases: 7. This CDR3 has 15 residues. Here the CDR3 DNA reads TGCAGCGTTGAAACGGGACTAGCGGGATCTGGCGAGCAGTACTTC. This sequence encodes CSVETGLAGSGEQYF.

The CDR3 region is CASKSPAGNTDTQYF. The CDR3, as DNA: TGTGCCAGCAAATCCCCAGCGGGAAACACAGATACGCAGTATTTT. V usage is TRBV6-5 and J usage is TRBJ2-3; 7 nucleotides agree with TRBD2. This CDR3 has 15 amino acids. The V gene end was trimmed by 7 bases and the J gene end by 2 bases; junction bases not matched to a gene: 9. Germline values: CDR1 MNHEY, CDR2 SVGAGI.

This clone showed up just a few times. The CDR3 spells CASSPVRAGPGEQFF. CDR3 bases: TGCGCCAGCTCCCCGGTGCGAGCGGGTCCGGGTGAGCAGTTCTTC. This chain joins TRBV5-1 and TRBJ2-1; TRBD2 is a possible D gene (6 bases). The CDR3 contains 15 residues. V lost 7 bases and J lost 9, with 23 bases in between. Germline loops: CDR1 SGHRS, CDR2 YFSETQ.

The V and J genes are TRBV19 and TRBJ2-7, with 10 bases fitting TRBD1. This CDR3 has 14 residues. Per germline, CDR1 LNHDA and CDR2 SQIVND (reference sequence). V trimming: 5 bases; J trimming: 3 bases; junction bases outside the gene matches: 4. The CDR3 nucleotides are TGTGCCAGTAGTGTCGGGACAGGGGTCTACGAGCAGTACTTC. Protein product: CASSVGTGVYEQYF.

The V gene is TRBV15, the J gene TRBJ2-1; 10 bases are shared with TRBD2. Germline values: CDR1 LNHNV, CDR2 YYDKDF (reference sequence). This CDR3 region has 17 residues. V shed 5 bases and J 9 bases; nucleotides not matched to a gene: 16. The CDR3 coding sequence is TGTGCCACCAGCCCGCCCGGGACTAGCGCTATTATTGGTGAGCAGTTCTTC. Residues: CATSPPGTSAIIGEQFF.

V gene TRBV19 combines with J gene TRBJ1-5; D not certain. The germline CDR1 and CDR2 sequences are LNHDA and SQIVND (reference sequence). The length of the CDR3 is 13 residues. The germline V and J ends were trimmed by 5 bases and 6 bases, with 11 bases remaining between them. The CDR3 DNA reads TGTGCCAGTAGTCTAACATGGCGTCAGCCCCAGCATTTT. It yields the protein CASSLTWRQPQHF.

This clone showed up just a few times. Written as DNA, the CDR3 is TGCGCCAGCAGCAATAACTACGAGCAGTACTTC. Its protein is CASSNNYEQYF. The rearrangement links TRBV5-1 to TRBJ2-7; unclear D gene. This CDR3 is 11 amino acids long. The germline V gene has CDR1 SGHRS and CDR2 YFSETQ. Deletions cut 4 bases from V and 3 bases from J, with 5 bases between.

The J gene is TRBJ2-1, the V gene TRBV7-2; no clear D. Per the germline V gene, CDR1 is SGHTA and CDR2 is FQGNSA. The CDR3 sequence is 11 residues long. V shed 7 bases and J shed 8 bases, with 9 bases lying between them. For the CDR3, the DNA is TGTGCCAGCACCCAACACGATGAGCAGTTCTTC. As protein: CASTQHDEQFF.

This clone was recorded a few times. One junction end does not reproduce the germline sequence, and a read error may be involved. V usage is TRBV5-4 and J usage is TRBJ1-2; TRBD1 matches 9 bases. This CDR3 spans 12 amino acids. CDR1 and CDR2 from the germline V gene are SGHNT and YYREEE (reference sequence). Here the CDR3 reads CASSLWDRENSF. The CDR3, as DNA: TGTGCCAGCAGCTTGTGGGACAGGGAGAATTCCTTC.

This clone was recorded a few times. This chain connects TRBV18 to TRBJ2-3; D is unclear. This CDR3 comprises 16 residues. Germline V CDR1 and CDR2: KGHSH, LQKENI. The ends were cut back, 1 base at V and 0 bases at J, with 11 bases in the middle. This CDR3 is CASSPLVGSSTDTQYF. The CDR3 DNA reads as TGTGCCAGCTCACCACTCGTGGGTTCTAGCACAGATACGCAGTATTTT.

The rearrangement uses TRBV7-3 and TRBJ2-1; TRBD2 matches at 8 bases. The germline V gene has CDR1 SGHTA and CDR2 FQGTGA. CDR3 length: 15 amino acids. V trimming: 4 bases; J trimming: 9 bases; junction bases outside the gene matches: 11. The CDR3 DNA is TGTGCCAGCAGCTCCCGGAGTAGCGGGGACGGTGAGCAGTTCTTC. Translating gives CASSSRSSGDGEQFF.

This sequence joins TRBV14 and TRBJ2-7; TRBD2 matches at 14 bases. The CDR3 length is 15 residues. V was pared by 5 bases and J by 4 bases, with 4 bases of the junction left unmatched. From germline, CDR1 is SGHDN and CDR2 FVKESK. CDR3: CASSSGLAGGYEQYF. CDR3 DNA sequence: TGTGCCAGCAGCTCAGGACTAGCGGGAGGATACGAGCAGTACTTC.

This clone has just a few counts. The genes are TRBV7-9 and TRBJ2-1, with unresolved D. V was clipped by 2 bases and J by 8 bases, with 16 bases between them. Germline CDR1 SEHNR, CDR2 FQNEAQ (reference sequence). The CDR3 sequence is 15 residues long. For the CDR3, the DNA is TGTGCCAGCAGCTTATCTCCGGCGCCGAGAGATGAGCAGTTCTTC. Translated: CASSLSPAPRDEQFF.